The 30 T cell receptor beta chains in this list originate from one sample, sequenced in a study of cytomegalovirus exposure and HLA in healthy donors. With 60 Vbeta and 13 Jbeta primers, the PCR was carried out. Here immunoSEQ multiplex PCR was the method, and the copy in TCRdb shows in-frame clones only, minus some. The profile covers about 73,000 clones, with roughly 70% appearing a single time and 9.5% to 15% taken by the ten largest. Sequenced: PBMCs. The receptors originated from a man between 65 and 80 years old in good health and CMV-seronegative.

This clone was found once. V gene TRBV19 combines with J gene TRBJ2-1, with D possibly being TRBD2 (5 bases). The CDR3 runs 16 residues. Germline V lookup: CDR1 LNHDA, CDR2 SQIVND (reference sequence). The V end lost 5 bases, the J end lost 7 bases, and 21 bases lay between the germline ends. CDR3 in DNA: TGTGCCAGTAGTTCCCTTAGAGGGCAGGTGAAAAATGAGCAGTTCTTC. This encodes CASSSLRGQVKNEQFF.

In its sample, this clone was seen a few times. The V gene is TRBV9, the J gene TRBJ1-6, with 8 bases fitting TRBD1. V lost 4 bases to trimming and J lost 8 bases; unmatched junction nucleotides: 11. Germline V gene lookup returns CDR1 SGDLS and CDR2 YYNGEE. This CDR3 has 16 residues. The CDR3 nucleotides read TGTGCCAGCAGCCCTGGCGACAGGGGAATGCATTCACCCCTCCACTTT. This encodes CASSPGDRGMHSPLHF.

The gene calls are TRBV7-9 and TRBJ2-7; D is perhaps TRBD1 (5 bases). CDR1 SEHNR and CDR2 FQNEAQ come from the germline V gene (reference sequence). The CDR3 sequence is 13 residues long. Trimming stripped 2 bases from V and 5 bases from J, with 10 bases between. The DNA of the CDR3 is TGTGCCAGCAGCTTACAGGGTACCCACGAGCAGTACTTC. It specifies CASSLQGTHEQYF. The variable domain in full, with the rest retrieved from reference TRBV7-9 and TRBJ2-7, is DTGVSQNPRHKITKRGQNVTFRCDPISEHNRLYWYRQTLGQGPEFLTYFQNEAQLEKSRLLSDRFSAERPKGSFSTLEIQRTEQGDSAMYLCASSLQGTHEQYFGPGTRLTVT.

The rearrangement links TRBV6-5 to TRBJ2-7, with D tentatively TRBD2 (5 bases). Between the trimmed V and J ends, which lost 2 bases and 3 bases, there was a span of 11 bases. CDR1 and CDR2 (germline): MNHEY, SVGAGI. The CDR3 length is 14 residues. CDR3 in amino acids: CASSYGGGSYEQYF. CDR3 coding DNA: TGTGCCAGCAGTTACGGCGGAGGTAGCTACGAGCAGTACTTC.

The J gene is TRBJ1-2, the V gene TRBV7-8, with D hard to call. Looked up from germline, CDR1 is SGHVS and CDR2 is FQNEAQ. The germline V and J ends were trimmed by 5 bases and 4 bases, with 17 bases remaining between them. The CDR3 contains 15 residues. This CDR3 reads CASSAEGGAGYGYTF. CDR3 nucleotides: TGTGCCAGCAGCGCCGAGGGAGGCGCCGGCTATGGCTACACCTTC.

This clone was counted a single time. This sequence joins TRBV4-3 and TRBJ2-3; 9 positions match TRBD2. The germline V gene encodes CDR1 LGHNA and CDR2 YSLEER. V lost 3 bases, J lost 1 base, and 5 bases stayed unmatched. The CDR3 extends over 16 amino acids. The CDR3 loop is CASSHTGTSRTDTQYF. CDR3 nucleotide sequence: TGCGCCAGCAGCCATACCGGGACTAGCCGCACAGATACGCAGTATTTT.

In nucleotides, the CDR3 is TGCGCCAGCAGTGAGAAGCAAGCCGGGGGGGAGCTGTTTTTT. Amino acids: CASSEKQAGGELFF. The V call is TRBV10-2, the J call TRBJ2-2; D is unclear. CDR1 and CDR2 from the germline V gene are WSHSY and SAAADI. Trimming took off 2 bases at V and 8 bases at J, with 12 bases between the two ends. This CDR3 has 14 amino acids.

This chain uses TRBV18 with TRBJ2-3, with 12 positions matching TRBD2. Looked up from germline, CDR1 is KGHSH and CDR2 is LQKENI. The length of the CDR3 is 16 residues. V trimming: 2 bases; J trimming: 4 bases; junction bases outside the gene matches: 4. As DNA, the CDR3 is TGTGCCAGCTCACCATCTAGCGGGAGGGCCCCAGATACGCAGTATTTT. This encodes CASSPSSGRAPDTQYF.

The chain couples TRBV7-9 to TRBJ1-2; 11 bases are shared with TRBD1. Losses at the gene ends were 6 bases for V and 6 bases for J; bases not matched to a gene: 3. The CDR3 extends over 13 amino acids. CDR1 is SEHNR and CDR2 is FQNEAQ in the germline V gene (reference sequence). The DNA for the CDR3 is TGTGCCAGCAGACCGGGACAGGGGGATGGCTACACCTTC. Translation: CASRPGQGDGYTF.

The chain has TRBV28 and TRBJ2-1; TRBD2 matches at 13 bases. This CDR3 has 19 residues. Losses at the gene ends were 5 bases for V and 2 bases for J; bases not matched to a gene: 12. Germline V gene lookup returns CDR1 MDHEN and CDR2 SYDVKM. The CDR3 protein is CASSEDRRLAGGPYNEQFF. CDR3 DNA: TGTGCCAGCAGTGAGGACAGAAGACTAGCGGGGGGACCCTACAATGAGCAGTTCTTC.

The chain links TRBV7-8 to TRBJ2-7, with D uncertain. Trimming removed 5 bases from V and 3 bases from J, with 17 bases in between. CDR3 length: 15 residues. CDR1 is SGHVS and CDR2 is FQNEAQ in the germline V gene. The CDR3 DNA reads TGTGCCAGCAGCCCAAGCAGGAAAATTGACTACGAGCAGTACTTC. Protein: CASSPSRKIDYEQYF. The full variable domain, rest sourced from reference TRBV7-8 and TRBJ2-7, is GAGVSQSPRYKVAKRGQDVALRCDPISGHVSLFWYQQALGQGPEFLTYFQNEAQLDKSGLPSDRFFAERPEGSVSTLKIQRTQQEDSAVYLCASSPSRKIDYEQYFGPGTRLTVT.

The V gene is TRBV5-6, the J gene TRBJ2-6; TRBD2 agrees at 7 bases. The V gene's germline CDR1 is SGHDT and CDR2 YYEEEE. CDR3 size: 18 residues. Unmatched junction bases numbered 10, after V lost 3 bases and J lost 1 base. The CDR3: CASSSPLAAASGANVLTF. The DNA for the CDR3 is TGTGCCAGCAGCTCCCCGCTAGCGGCTGCTTCTGGGGCCAACGTCCTGACTTTC. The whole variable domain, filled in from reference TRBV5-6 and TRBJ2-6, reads DAGVTQSPTHLIKTRGQQVTLRCSPKSGHDTVSWYQQALGQGPQFIFQYYEEEERQRGNFPDRFSGHQFPNYSSELNVNALLLGDSALYLCASSSPLAAASGANVLTFGAGSRLTVL.

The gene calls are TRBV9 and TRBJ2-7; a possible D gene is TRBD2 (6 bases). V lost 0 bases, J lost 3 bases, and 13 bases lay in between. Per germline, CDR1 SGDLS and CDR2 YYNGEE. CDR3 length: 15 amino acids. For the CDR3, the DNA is TGTGCCAGCAGCGTAGGGTTGGGGGGACGCTACGAGCAGTACTTC. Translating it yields CASSVGLGGRYEQYF.

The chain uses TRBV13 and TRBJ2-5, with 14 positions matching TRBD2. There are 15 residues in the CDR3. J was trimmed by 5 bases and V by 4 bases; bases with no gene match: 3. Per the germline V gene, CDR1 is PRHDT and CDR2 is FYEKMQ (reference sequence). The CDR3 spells CASSWGTSGSETQYF. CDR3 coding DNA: TGTGCCAGCAGCTGGGGGACTAGCGGGAGCGAGACCCAGTACTTC. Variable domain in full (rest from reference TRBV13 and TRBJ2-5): AAGVIQSPRHLIKEKRETATLKCYPIPRHDTVYWYQQGPGQDPQFLISFYEKMQSDKGSIPDRFSAQQFSDYHSELNMSSLELGDSALYFCASSWGTSGSETQYFGPGTRLLVL.

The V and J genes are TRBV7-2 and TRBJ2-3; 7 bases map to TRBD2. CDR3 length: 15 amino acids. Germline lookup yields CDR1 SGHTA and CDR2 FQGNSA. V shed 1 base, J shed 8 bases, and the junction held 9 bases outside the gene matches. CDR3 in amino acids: CASSLGTGGVGTQYF. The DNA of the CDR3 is TGTGCCAGCAGCTTAGGGACGGGAGGAGTAGGTACGCAGTATTTT.

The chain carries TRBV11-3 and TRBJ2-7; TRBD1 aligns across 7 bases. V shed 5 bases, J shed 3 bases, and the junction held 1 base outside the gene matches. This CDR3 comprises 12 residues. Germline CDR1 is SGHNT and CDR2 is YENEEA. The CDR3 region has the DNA TGTGCCAGCAGCGGGACAGACTACGAGCAGTACTTC. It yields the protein CASSGTDYEQYF.

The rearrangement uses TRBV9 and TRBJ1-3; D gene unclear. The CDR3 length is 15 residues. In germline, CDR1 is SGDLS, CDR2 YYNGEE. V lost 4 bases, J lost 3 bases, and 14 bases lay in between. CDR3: CASSPAGSLGNTIYF. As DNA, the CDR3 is TGTGCCAGCAGCCCCGCCGGGAGTCTTGGAAACACCATATATTTT.

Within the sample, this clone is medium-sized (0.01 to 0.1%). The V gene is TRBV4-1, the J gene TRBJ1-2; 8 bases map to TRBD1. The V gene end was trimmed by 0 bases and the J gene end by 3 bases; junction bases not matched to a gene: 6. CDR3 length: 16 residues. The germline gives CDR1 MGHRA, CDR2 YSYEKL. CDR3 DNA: TGCGCCAGCAGCCAAGATCGACAGGGGTGGGACTATGGCTACACCTTC. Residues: CASSQDRQGWDYGYTF.

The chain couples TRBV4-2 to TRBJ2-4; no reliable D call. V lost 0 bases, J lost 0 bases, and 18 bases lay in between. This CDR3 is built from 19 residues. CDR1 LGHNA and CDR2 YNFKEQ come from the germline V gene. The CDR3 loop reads CASSQEGPSSSLAKNIQYF. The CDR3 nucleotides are TGTGCCAGCAGCCAAGAAGGCCCCTCTAGTTCCCTAGCCAAAAACATTCAGTACTTC.

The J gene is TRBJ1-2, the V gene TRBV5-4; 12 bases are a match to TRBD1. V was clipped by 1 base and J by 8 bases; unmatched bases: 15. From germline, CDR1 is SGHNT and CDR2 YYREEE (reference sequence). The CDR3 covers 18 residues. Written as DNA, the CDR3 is TGTGCCAGCAGCTTGCCGACGAATCCGGGACAGGGGGCTCGAGGCTACACCTTC. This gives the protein CASSLPTNPGQGARGYTF.

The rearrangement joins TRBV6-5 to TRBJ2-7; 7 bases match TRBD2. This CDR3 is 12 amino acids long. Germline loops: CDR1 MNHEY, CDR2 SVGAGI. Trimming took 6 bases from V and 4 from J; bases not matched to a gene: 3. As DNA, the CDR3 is TGTGCCAGCAGCCCGCGGGGGTACGAGCAGTACTTC. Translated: CASSPRGYEQYF.

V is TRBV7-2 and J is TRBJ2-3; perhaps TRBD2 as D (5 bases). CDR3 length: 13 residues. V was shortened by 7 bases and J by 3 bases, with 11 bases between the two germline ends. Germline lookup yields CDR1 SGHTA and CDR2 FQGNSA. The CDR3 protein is CASIMTGTDTQYF. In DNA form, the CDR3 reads TGTGCCAGCATAATGACGGGGACAGATACGCAGTATTTT.

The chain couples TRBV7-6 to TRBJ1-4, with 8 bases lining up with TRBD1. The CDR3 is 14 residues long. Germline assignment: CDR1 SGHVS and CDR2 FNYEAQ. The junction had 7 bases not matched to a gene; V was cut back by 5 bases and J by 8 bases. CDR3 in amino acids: CASSPGQADEKLFF. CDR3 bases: TGTGCCAGCAGCCCGGGACAGGCCGACGAAAAACTGTTTTTT.

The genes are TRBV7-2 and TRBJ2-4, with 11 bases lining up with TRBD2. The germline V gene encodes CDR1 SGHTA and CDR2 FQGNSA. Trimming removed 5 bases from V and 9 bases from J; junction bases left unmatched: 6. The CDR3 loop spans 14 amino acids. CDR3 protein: CASSLGTSGGIQYF. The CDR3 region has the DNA TGTGCCAGCAGCCTCGGGACTAGCGGTGGCATTCAGTACTTC.

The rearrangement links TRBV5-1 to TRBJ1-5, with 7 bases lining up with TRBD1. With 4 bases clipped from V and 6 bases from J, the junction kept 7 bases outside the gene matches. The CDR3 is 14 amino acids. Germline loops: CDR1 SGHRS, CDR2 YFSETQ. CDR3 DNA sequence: TGCGCCAGCAGCCCAGGACAGGCAAGTCAGCCCCAGCATTTT. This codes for CASSPGQASQPQHF.

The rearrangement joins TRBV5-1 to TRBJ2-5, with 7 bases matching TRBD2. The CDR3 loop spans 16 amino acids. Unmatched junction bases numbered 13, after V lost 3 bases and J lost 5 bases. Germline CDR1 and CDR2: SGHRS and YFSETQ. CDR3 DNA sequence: TGCGCCAGCAGCTACGGTTATACGGAGGGAGGGGAGACCCAGTACTTC. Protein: CASSYGYTEGGETQYF.

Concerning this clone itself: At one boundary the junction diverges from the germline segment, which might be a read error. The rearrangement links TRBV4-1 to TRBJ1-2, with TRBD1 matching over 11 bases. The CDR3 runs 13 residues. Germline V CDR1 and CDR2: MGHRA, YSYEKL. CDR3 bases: TGCGCCAGCAGCCAATTACCGGGACAGGGGGTGATCTTC. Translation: CASSQLPGQGVIF.

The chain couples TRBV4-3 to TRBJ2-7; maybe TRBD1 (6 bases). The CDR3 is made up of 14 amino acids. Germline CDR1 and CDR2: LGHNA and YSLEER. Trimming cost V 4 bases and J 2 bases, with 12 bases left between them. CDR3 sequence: CASSPKGVPYEQYF. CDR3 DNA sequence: TGCGCCAGCAGCCCAAAGGGGGTCCCCTACGAGCAGTACTTC.

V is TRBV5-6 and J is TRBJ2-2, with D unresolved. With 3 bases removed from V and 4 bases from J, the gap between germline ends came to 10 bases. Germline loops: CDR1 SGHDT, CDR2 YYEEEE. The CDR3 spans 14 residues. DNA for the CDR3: TGTGCCAGCAGCTCCTATTATTTCACCGGGGAGCTGTTTTTT. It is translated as CASSSYYFTGELFF.

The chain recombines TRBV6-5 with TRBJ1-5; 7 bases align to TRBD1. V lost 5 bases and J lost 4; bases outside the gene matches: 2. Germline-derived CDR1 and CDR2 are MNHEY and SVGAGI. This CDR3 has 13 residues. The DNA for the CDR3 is TGTGCCAGCAGTCAACAGGGGAATCAGCCCCAGCATTTT. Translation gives CASSQQGNQPQHF.